The present T cell receptor (beta chain) was sequenced within a study of shared clonotypes between healthy human individuals. Turning to the study itself: Ranging from 18 to 49 in age, donors were a couple of women and three men. Each donor had three CD4 naive, three CD4 memory, two CD8 naive and one CD8 memory plate.

Regarding the study as a whole: An effect of sequencing depth on clonotype sharing among donors was expected.

Measured with immunoSEQ multiplex PCR; TCRdb has only the in-frame clones, and not every one. The table lists about 2.4 million clones, over 85% of them singletons, with more than 0.35% in the top ten. CD4+ cell separation produced CD45RA+ naive and CD45RA-negative memory subsets. To note about this clone: The antigen remains undetermined.

Germline CDR1 reads MNHNS; CDR2 reads SASEGT. The CDR3 length is 11 residues. V was pared by 6 bases and J by 5 bases, with 7 bases between. The receptor was derived from a man younger than 35 in good health. Some clones in this sample may be carry-over from other donors' samples. V usage is TRBV6-1 and J usage is TRBJ2-5; D not certain. Input material: naive CD4+ T cells from PBMCs. Sample subset: CD45RA+ positively selected. Here the CDR3 reads CASRDFETQYF. The CDR3 DNA reads TGTGCCAGCAGGGATTTTGAGACCCAGTACTTC.